Below are 18 T cell receptor beta chains sequenced from a single sample in a study of blood T cell repertoires in COVID-19. This table comes from immunoSEQ multiplex PCR, and its TCRdb copy is limited to in-frame clones, with some not included. The repertoire holds around 400,000 clones, roughly 90% seen once, with about 1.5% in the top ten. Sequencing was performed on PBMCs or T cells enriched from blood (not recorded which). Every receptor here comes from a woman younger than 35 who had been exposed to COVID-19.

The rearrangement links TRBV2 to TRBJ2-2; 8 positions match TRBD2. Trimming took 4 bases from V and 6 from J; bases not matched to a gene: 7. The germline CDR1 and CDR2 sequences are SNHLY and FYNNEI. The CDR3 extends over 15 amino acids. CDR3 nucleotides: TGTGCCAGCAGTGCGGGGACTAGTAGACCCGGGGAGCTGTTTTTT. As protein: CASSAGTSRPGELFF.

This rearrangement joins TRBV10-2 to TRBJ2-7; D not certain. V lost 5 bases, J lost 4 bases, and 6 bases lay in between. From germline, CDR1 is WSHSY and CDR2 SAAADI. This CDR3 is 11 amino acids long. CDR3 nucleotides: TGCGCCAGCAGTCCTAGTTACGAGCAGTACTTC. Amino acids: CASSPSYEQYF.

The chain carries TRBV28 and TRBJ1-1; D possibly corresponds to TRBD1 (6 bases). V was cut by 10 bases and J by 10 bases, with 19 bases left in between. The CDR3 sequence is 12 residues long. Germline-derived CDR1 and CDR2 are MDHEN and SYDVKM. The CDR3 protein is CATSRNRERAFF. The CDR3 DNA follows: TGTGCCACCTCCCGAAACAGGGAAAGAGCTTTCTTT.

The chain has TRBV25-1 and TRBJ2-7, with D tentatively TRBD1 (5 bases). Germline V lookup: CDR1 MGHDK, CDR2 SYGVNS. Deletions cut 1 base from V and 2 bases from J, with 12 bases between. The CDR3 runs 15 residues. The CDR3, as DNA: TGTGCCAGCAGTGAATTAGGAGACAGAACCTACGAGCAGTACTTC. Encoded protein: CASSELGDRTYEQYF.

Details on this clone: Other DNA sequences in the sample encode the same CDR3. The rearrangement uses TRBV7-9 and TRBJ1-1; 8 bases agree with TRBD1. Germline CDR1 and CDR2: SEHNR and FQNEAQ (reference sequence). Trimming took 5 bases from V and 6 from J; bases not matched to a gene: 2. The CDR3 spans 12 residues. Here the CDR3 DNA reads TGTGCCAGCAGCCCAGGGGGCCCTGAAGCTTTCTTT. Translating it yields CASSPGGPEAFF.

The chain combines TRBV27 with TRBJ2-1; 12 positions match TRBD2. V trimming: 4 bases; J trimming: 7 bases; junction bases outside the gene matches: 5. The CDR3 sequence is 15 residues long. Germline assignment: CDR1 MNHEY and CDR2 SMNVEV (reference sequence). The CDR3 region has the DNA TGTGCCAGCAGTTCTCCGACTAGCGGGAGAAATGAGCAGTTCTTC. Its translation: CASSSPTSGRNEQFF.

The chain uses TRBV6-5 and TRBJ2-7, with a tentative D call TRBD1 (6 bases). Germline V gene data show CDR1 as MNHEY and CDR2 as SVGAGI. The CDR3 covers 16 residues. V lost 2 bases, J lost 0 bases, and 14 bases lay in between. CDR3 DNA sequence: TGTGCCAGCAGTTACGGGGGCCACAGCTTCTCCTACGAGCAGTACTTC. It yields the protein CASSYGGHSFSYEQYF.

The V gene is TRBV6-5, the J gene TRBJ1-1; no firm D call. V shed 7 bases and J shed 1 base, with 16 bases lying between them. From germline, CDR1 is MNHEY and CDR2 SVGAGI. The CDR3 spans 15 residues. As DNA, the CDR3 is TGTGCCAGCACCCTGACATGGGAGGGGAACACTGAAGCTTTCTTT. This gives the protein CASTLTWEGNTEAFF.

The chain employs TRBV7-2 and TRBJ2-2; D not resolved. The V and J ends lost 0 bases and 5 bases respectively, with 4 bases between them. This CDR3 spans 13 amino acids. Germline CDR1 SGHTA, CDR2 FQGNSA. CDR3: CASSLARTGELFF. The DNA of the CDR3 is TGTGCCAGCAGCTTAGCCAGGACCGGGGAGCTGTTTTTT.

This clone showed up just a few times. CDR3: CATRDSKNTEAFF. The CDR3 DNA sequence: TGTGCCACCCGGGACAGTAAGAACACTGAAGCTTTCTTT. The chain uses TRBV19 and TRBJ1-1, with 7 positions matching TRBD1. Germline CDR1 LNHDA, CDR2 SQIVND (reference sequence). Unmatched junction bases numbered 6, after V lost 10 bases and J lost 1 base. The CDR3 has 13 residues.

V is TRBV5-6 and J is TRBJ1-1, with D tentatively TRBD1 (5 bases). This CDR3 region has 13 residues. Germline lookup yields CDR1 SGHDT and CDR2 YYEEEE. Trimming stripped 7 bases from V and 6 bases from J, with 16 bases between. The CDR3 nucleotides are TGTGCCAGCGACACACGATGGGGCGCTGAAGCTTTCTTT. Its protein is CASDTRWGAEAFF.

This sequence joins TRBV14 and TRBJ2-2; the match to TRBD1 covers 9 bases. The CDR3 has 16 amino acids. Trimming cost V 4 bases and J 4 bases; bases outside gene matches: 7. Germline assignment: CDR1 SGHDN and CDR2 FVKESK. In DNA form, the CDR3 reads TGTGCCAGCAGCCGTCCGGGACAGGGAATCACCGGGGAGCTGTTTTTT. The encoded protein is CASSRPGQGITGELFF.

This clone was recorded a few times. The chain carries TRBV25-1 and TRBJ2-1; 9 bases align to TRBD2. Germline CDR1 and CDR2: MGHDK and SYGVNS. This CDR3 is built from 16 residues. Trimming took 5 bases from V and 6 from J; bases not matched to a gene: 11. CDR3 region: CASSSKGAGGLNEQFF. Here the CDR3 DNA reads TGTGCCAGCAGTAGTAAAGGGGCGGGAGGGCTCAATGAGCAGTTCTTC.

This clone turned up a few times. The chain couples TRBV15 to TRBJ1-5; D is ambiguous. CDR1 and CDR2 from the germline V gene are LNHNV and YYDKDF (reference sequence). Trimming took 0 bases from V and 6 from J, leaving 9 bases between them. The CDR3 has 14 residues. The CDR3 nucleotides read TGTGCCACCAGCAGAGATACTCGGGGTCAGCCCCAGCATTTT. Translated: CATSRDTRGQPQHF. The whole variable domain, filled in from reference TRBV15 and TRBJ1-5, reads DAMVIQNPRYQVTQFGKPVTLSCSQTLNHNVMYWYQQKSSQAPKLLFHYYDKDFNNEADTPDNFQSRRPNTSFCFLDIRSPGLGDTAMYLCATSRDTRGQPQHFGDGTRLSIL.

The rearrangement joins TRBV5-1 to TRBJ1-3, with D uncertain. Germline CDR1 is SGHRS and CDR2 is YFSETQ. V dropped 4 bases and J dropped 0 bases, with 11 bases sitting between them. The CDR3 has 15 residues. Written as DNA, the CDR3 is TGCGCCAGCAGCCCGACTTCAATCTCTGGAAACACCATATATTTT. It encodes CASSPTSISGNTIYF. Based on the CDR3 plus reference TRBV5-1 and TRBJ1-3, the full variable domain is KAGVTQTPRYLIKTRGQQVTLSCSPISGHRSVSWYQQTPGQGLQFLFEYFSETQRNKGNFPGRFSGRQFSNSRSEMNVSTLELGDSALYLCASSPTSISGNTIYFGEGSWLTVV.

This rearrangement joins TRBV27 to TRBJ1-2, with 9 bases matching TRBD1. The CDR3 sequence is 15 residues long. The germline CDR1 and CDR2 sequences are MNHEY and SMNVEV (reference sequence). The V gene end was trimmed by 8 bases and the J gene end by 0 bases; junction bases not matched to a gene: 7. CDR3 protein: CASGQGSPTNYGYTF. The DNA for the CDR3 is TGTGCCAGCGGACAGGGGTCTCCTACTAACTATGGCTACACCTTC.

The chain recombines TRBV19 with TRBJ1-5; D ambiguous. Germline V gene sequence: CDR1 LNHDA, CDR2 SQIVND (reference sequence). The CDR3 has 15 amino acids. V dropped 1 base and J dropped 5 bases, with 12 bases sitting between them. CDR3 DNA: TGTGCCAGTAGTATAGTACCCGCGGACTATCAGCCCCAGCATTTT. Its translation: CASSIVPADYQPQHF.

V usage is TRBV10-2 and J usage is TRBJ2-7; 10 nucleotides align to TRBD2. Germline V gene sequence: CDR1 WSHSY, CDR2 SAAADI. V gave up 0 bases and J gave up 6 bases; unmatched junction bases: 8. The length of the CDR3 is 16 residues. CDR3 in amino acids: CASSESGAGGLGEQYF. As DNA, the CDR3 is TGCGCCAGCAGTGAGTCGGGAGCGGGAGGGCTTGGCGAGCAGTACTTC.